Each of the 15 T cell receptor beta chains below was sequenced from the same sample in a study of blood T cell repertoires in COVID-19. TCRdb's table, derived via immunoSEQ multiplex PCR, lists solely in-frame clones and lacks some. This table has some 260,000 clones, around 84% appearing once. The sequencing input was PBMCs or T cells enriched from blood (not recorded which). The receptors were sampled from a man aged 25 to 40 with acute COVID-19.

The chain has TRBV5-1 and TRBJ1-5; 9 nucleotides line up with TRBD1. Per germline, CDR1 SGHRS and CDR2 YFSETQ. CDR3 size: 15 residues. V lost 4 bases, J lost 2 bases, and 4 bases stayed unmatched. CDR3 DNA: TGCGCCAGCAGCGGGGGACAGGGCGGCAATCAGCCCCAGCATTTT. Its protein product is CASSGGQGGNQPQHF. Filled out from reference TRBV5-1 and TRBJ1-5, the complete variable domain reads KAGVTQTPRYLIKTRGQQVTLSCSPISGHRSVSWYQQTPGQGLQFLFEYFSETQRNKGNFPGRFSGRQFSNSRSEMNVSTLELGDSALYLCASSGGQGGNQPQHFGDGTRLSIL.

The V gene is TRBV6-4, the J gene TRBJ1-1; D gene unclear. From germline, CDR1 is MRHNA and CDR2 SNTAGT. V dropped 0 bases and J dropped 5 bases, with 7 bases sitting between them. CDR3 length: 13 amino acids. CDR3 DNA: TGTGCCAGCAGTGACTCAGGGAGGACTGAAGCTTTCTTT. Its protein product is CASSDSGRTEAFF.

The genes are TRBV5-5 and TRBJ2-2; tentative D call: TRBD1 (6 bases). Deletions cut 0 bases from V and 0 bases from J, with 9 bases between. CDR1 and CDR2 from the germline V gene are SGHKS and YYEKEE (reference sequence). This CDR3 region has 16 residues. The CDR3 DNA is TGTGCCAGCAGCTTGGGGACAGCCGCGAACACCGGGGAGCTGTTTTTT. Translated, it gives CASSLGTAANTGELFF.

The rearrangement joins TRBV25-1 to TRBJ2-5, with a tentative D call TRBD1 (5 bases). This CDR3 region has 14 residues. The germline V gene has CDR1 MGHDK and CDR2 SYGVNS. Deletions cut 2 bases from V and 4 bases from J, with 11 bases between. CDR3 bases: TGTGCCAGCAGTGAAGTTGGAAGGGGAGAGACCCAGTACTTC. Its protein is CASSEVGRGETQYF.

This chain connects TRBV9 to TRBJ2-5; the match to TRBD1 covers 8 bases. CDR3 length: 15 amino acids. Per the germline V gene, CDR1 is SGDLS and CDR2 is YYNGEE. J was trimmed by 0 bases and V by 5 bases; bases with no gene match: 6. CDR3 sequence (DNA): TGTGCCAGCAGTACAGGGGGGATAGACCAAGAGACCCAGTACTTC. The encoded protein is CASSTGGIDQETQYF.

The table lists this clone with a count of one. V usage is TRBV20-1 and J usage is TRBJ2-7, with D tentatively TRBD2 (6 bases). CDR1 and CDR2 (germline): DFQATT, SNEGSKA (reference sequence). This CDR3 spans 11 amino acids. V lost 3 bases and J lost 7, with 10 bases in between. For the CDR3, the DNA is TGCAGTGCTAGTCGGGGGTGGGAGCAGTACGTC. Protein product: CSASRGWEQYV.

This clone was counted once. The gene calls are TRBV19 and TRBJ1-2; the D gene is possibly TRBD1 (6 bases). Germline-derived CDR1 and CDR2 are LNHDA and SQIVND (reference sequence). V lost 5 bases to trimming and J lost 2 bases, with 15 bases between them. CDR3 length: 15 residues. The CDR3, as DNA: TGTGCCAGTAGTGTCGTCACTACAGGGAACTATGGCTACACCTTC. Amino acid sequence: CASSVVTTGNYGYTF.

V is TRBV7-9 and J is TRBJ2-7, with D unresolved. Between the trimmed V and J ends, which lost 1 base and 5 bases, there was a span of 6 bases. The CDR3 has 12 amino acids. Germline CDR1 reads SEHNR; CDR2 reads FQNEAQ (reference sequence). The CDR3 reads CASSLGGDEQYV. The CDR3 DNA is TGTGCCAGCAGCTTAGGCGGAGACGAGCAGTACGTC.

This CDR3 reads CASSPGSLSGNTIYF. The CDR3 region has the DNA TGTGCCAGCAGCCCGGGATCCCTTTCAGGAAACACCATATATTTT. The chain recombines TRBV5-4 with TRBJ1-3; D unclear. The CDR3 is made up of 15 amino acids. Trimming took 4 bases from V and 4 from J, leaving 15 bases between them. Per germline, CDR1 SGHNT and CDR2 YYREEE (reference sequence).

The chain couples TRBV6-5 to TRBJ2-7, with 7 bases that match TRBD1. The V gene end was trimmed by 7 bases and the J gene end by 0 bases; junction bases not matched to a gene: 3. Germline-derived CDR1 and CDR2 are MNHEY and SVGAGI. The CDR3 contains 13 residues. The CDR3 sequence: CASKRDSSYEQYV. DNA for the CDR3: TGTGCCAGCAAAAGGGACAGCTCCTACGAGCAGTACGTC.

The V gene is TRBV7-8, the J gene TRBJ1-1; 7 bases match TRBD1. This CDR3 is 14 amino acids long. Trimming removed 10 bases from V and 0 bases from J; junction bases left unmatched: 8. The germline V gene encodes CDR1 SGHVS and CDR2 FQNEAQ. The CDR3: CATRGGVVNTEAFF. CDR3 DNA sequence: TGTGCCACCAGGGGGGGGGTGGTGAACACTGAAGCTTTCTTT.

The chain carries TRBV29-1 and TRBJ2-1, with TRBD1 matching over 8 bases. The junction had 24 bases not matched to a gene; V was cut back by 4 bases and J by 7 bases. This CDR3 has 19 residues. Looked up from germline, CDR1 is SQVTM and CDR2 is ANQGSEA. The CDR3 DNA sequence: TGCAGCGTTGTGCCATTGTACCGTTTCGGACCAGGGGGCCAGAATGAGCAGTTCTTC. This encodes CSVVPLYRFGPGGQNEQFF.

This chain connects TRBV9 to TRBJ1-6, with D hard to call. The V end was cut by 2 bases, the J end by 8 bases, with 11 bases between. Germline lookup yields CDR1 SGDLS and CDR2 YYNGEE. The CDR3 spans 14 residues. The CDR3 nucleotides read TGTGCCAGCAGCGTTGAGGGTGGGCATTCACCCCTCCACTTT. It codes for CASSVEGGHSPLHF.

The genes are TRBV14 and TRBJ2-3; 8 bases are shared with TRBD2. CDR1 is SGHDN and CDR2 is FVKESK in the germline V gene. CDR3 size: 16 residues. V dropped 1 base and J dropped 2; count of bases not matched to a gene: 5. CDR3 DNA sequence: TGTGCCAGCAGCCAAGTGGGCGGGGGGCCCACAGATACGCAGTATTTT. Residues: CASSQVGGGPTDTQYF.

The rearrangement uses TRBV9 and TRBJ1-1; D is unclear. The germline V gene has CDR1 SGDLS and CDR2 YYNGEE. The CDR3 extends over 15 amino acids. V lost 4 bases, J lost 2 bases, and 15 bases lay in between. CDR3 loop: CASSSMAGENTEAFF. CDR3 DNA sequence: TGTGCCAGCAGCTCTATGGCAGGTGAAAACACTGAAGCTTTCTTT.